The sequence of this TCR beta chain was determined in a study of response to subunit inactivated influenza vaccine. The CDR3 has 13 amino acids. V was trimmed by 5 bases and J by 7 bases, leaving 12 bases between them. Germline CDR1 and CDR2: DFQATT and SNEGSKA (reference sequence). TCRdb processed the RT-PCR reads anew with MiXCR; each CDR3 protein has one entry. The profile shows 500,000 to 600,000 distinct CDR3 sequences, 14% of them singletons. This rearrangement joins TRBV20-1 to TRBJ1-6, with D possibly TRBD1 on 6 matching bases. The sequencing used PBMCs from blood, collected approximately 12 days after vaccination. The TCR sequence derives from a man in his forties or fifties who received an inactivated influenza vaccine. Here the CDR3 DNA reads TGCAGTGCTCGAGGGGGATGGAATTCACCCCTCCACTTT. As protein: CSARGGWNSPLHF.